A single sample is the source of the 29 T cell receptor beta chains below, sequenced in a study of T cells in Graves' hyperthyroidism and ophthalmopathy. TCR beta CDR3 sequences were amplified from RNA transcripts. When the TCR CDR3 underwent first-round RT-PCR, the HTBI primer set was used. In TCRdb, the multiplex PCR reads were re-called with MiXCR into one record per CDR3 protein. Of 750,000 to 900,000 distinct CDR3 sequences listed, roughly 37% are singletons. Specimen: blood. The receptor set was obtained from a man in his late teens or twenties with Graves' hyperthyroidism.

The chain employs TRBV7-2 and TRBJ2-2; 13 bases line up with TRBD2. This CDR3 spans 16 amino acids. With 5 bases clipped from V and 5 bases from J, the junction kept 5 bases outside the gene matches. Looked up from germline, CDR1 is SGHTA and CDR2 is FQGNSA. Written as DNA, the CDR3 is TGTGCCAGCAGCCCATTGGGACTAGCGGGGACCGGGGAGCTGTTTTTT. It translates to CASSPLGLAGTGELFF.

There are many counts of this clonotype. The J gene is TRBJ2-7, the V gene TRBV15, with 10 bases lining up with TRBD1. V shed 3 bases, J shed 5 bases, and the junction held 4 bases outside the gene matches. The CDR3 runs to 14 residues. Germline loops: CDR1 LNHNV, CDR2 YYDKDF (reference sequence). The CDR3 DNA reads TGTGCCACCAGCAGGGGACAGGGGCTCGACGAGCAGTACTTC. Translated, it gives CATSRGQGLDEQYF.

The rearrangement links TRBV6-5 to TRBJ2-5, with 9 bases that match TRBD2. This CDR3 region has 15 residues. Germline-derived CDR1 and CDR2 are MNHEY and SVGAGI. V dropped 2 bases and J dropped 5; count of bases not matched to a gene: 6. DNA for the CDR3: TGTGCCAGCAGTTACAATAGCGGGGGTGGGGAGACCCAGTACTTC. It encodes CASSYNSGGGETQYF.

This clonotype was seen more than once but under ten times. Here the CDR3 reads CASSILTGVDQPQHF. DNA for the CDR3: TGTGCCAGCAGTATACTGACAGGGGTGGATCAGCCCCAGCATTTT. The chain is built from TRBV6-5 and TRBJ1-5, with TRBD1 matching over 8 bases. The CDR3 is 15 residues long. Germline V lookup: CDR1 MNHEY, CDR2 SVGAGI. V trimming: 5 bases; J trimming: 5 bases; junction bases outside the gene matches: 8.

In its sample, this clonotype was seen a few times. The chain couples TRBV4-1 to TRBJ2-5, with a weak D call TRBD1 (6 bases). Germline V CDR1 and CDR2: MGHRA, YSYEKL. Trimming took 5 bases from V and 5 from J, leaving 15 bases between them. CDR3 size: 14 residues. The CDR3 nucleotides are TGCGCCAGCAGCAAACAGGGTCCGGGGGAGACCCAGTACTTC. Amino acid sequence: CASSKQGPGETQYF.

This clonotype was detected only once. The V gene is TRBV9, the J gene TRBJ1-1, with D uncertain. The CDR3 loop spans 12 amino acids. The V gene's germline CDR1 is SGDLS and CDR2 YYNGEE. Trimming took off 7 bases at V and 1 base at J, with 8 bases between the two ends. Written as DNA, the CDR3 is TGTGCCAGCCACCTAGGGAACACTGAAGCTTTCTTT. It encodes CASHLGNTEAFF.

The CDR3 sequence: CASSLGTSGSPGRTQYF. DNA of the CDR3: TGTGCCAGCAGCCTCGGGACTAGCGGGAGCCCCGGGCGGACCCAGTACTTC. The chain joins TRBV7-9 to TRBJ2-5; 14 bases fit TRBD2. This CDR3 is built from 17 residues. The V gene end was trimmed by 5 bases and the J gene end by 7 bases; junction bases not matched to a gene: 12. Germline V gives CDR1 SEHNR, CDR2 FQNEAQ (reference sequence).

This clonotype was recorded many times. The CDR3 protein is CASRDRAVDTIYF. The CDR3 nucleotides read TGTGCCAGCAGGGACAGGGCGGTCGACACCATATATTTT. The V call is TRBV2, the J call TRBJ1-3, with 8 bases aligning to TRBD1. The V and J ends lost 6 bases and 8 bases, in that order; junction bases with no gene match: 6. The CDR3 is 13 residues long. Germline CDR1 SNHLY, CDR2 FYNNEI.

This clonotype appeared many times. This rearrangement joins TRBV15 to TRBJ1-1; a weak D match, TRBD1 (5 bases). V gave up 6 bases and J gave up 2 bases, with 13 bases separating them. Germline V lookup: CDR1 LNHNV, CDR2 YYDKDF (reference sequence). The CDR3 is made up of 14 amino acids. DNA for the CDR3: TGTGCCACCAGACCGGAGGGGAGTAACACTGAAGCTTTCTTT. It translates to CATRPEGSNTEAFF.

This clonotype was observed a handful of times. A read error may account for a junction end that differs from germline. The V and J genes are TRBV7-2 and TRBJ1-3; TRBD1 is a possible D gene (6 bases). This CDR3 has 12 residues. CDR1 SGHTA and CDR2 FQGNSA come from the germline V gene. CDR3 residues: CASSSGANTIYF. The CDR3 DNA reads as TGCGCCAGCAGCTCAGGGGCAAACACCATATATTTT.

This clonotype occurred a few times. The CDR3 region is CSARTESSYNSPLHF. The CDR3, as DNA: TGCAGTGCCCGGACAGAGAGCTCCTATAATTCACCCCTCCACTTT. V and J are TRBV20-1 and TRBJ1-6; the D gene is possibly TRBD1 (6 bases). The V and J ends lost 6 bases and 0 bases respectively, with 12 bases between them. Germline V lookup: CDR1 DFQATT, CDR2 SNEGSKA (reference sequence). The CDR3 loop spans 15 amino acids.

This chain links TRBV7-9 with TRBJ1-4; maybe TRBD1 (5 bases). Trimming removed 5 bases at V and 8 bases at J, with 15 bases between. The CDR3 spans 14 residues. CDR1 is SEHNR and CDR2 is FQNEAQ in the germline V gene (reference sequence). The DNA for the CDR3 is TGTGCCAGCAGCCACACCCGAGGGGCGGAAAAACTGTTTTTT. This encodes CASSHTRGAEKLFF.

This chain connects TRBV2 to TRBJ2-5, with 10 bases fitting TRBD1. V gave up 6 bases and J gave up 3 bases; unmatched junction bases: 13. Per germline, CDR1 SNHLY and CDR2 FYNNEI. The CDR3 consists of 17 residues. For the CDR3, the DNA is TGTGCCAGCAGCCTTGGACAGGGGGTTACACCGGAAGAGACCCAGTACTTC. This gives the protein CASSLGQGVTPEETQYF.

This rearrangement joins TRBV12-3 or TRBV12-4 to TRBJ2-7; 7 bases are shared with TRBD1. The CDR3 consists of 15 residues. V dropped 5 bases and J dropped 3; count of bases not matched to a gene: 10. DNA for the CDR3: TGTGCCAGCAGTGTAAACCGGGACAGACACTACGAGCAGTACTTC. This codes for CASSVNRDRHYEQYF.

The V and J genes are TRBV20-1 and TRBJ1-1; D is possibly TRBD1 (6 bases). This CDR3 is built from 10 residues. The germline gives CDR1 DFQATT, CDR2 SNEGSKA (reference sequence). Trimming took off 3 bases at V and 8 bases at J, with 7 bases between the two ends. The CDR3 nucleotides read TGCAGTGCTAGCACAGGGGAAGCTTTCTTT. It is translated as CSASTGEAFF.

As concerns this clonotype: A much larger clone lies one base from this, so it may be a read error. A read error is likely, as this CDR3 ends without the conserved phenylalanine or tryptophan. The chain is built from TRBV2 and TRBJ1-5; 7 nucleotides align to TRBD1. The V and J ends lost 7 bases and 2 bases, in that order; junction bases with no gene match: 5. Germline CDR1 and CDR2: SNHLY and FYNNEI. The CDR3 contains 14 residues. The DNA for the CDR3 is TGTGCCAGCATTTCCGGGACAGGCAATCAGCCCCAGCATTCT. Translation: CASISGTGNQPQHS.

This clonotype was recorded a few times. This sequence joins TRBV10-2 and TRBJ2-5; 10 positions agree with TRBD2. The CDR3 has 16 amino acids. The germline V gene encodes CDR1 WSHSY and CDR2 SAAADI. V dropped 4 bases and J dropped 2; count of bases not matched to a gene: 7. CDR3: CASSVRSGGVQETQYF. The CDR3 DNA is TGCGCCAGCAGTGTGAGGAGCGGGGGGGTTCAAGAGACCCAGTACTTC.

The J gene is TRBJ1-2, the V gene TRBV6-5; D not certain. The CDR3 contains 12 residues. The V and J ends lost 8 bases and 8 bases respectively, with 15 bases between them. The V gene's germline CDR1 is MNHEY and CDR2 SVGAGI. The CDR3 here is CASGAGIGGYTF. CDR3 nucleotides: TGTGCCAGCGGAGCTGGGATCGGCGGCTACACCTTC.

This clonotype was found a few times. The V gene is TRBV7-3, the J gene TRBJ2-7, with D possibly being TRBD2 (6 bases). Per the germline V gene, CDR1 is SGHTA and CDR2 is FQGTGA. The CDR3 extends over 13 amino acids. V was cut by 6 bases and J by 2 bases, with 11 bases left in between. CDR3 in DNA: TGTGCCAGCAGACGGACTACAACCTACGAGCAGTACTTC. Residues: CASRRTTTYEQYF.

This clonotype was seen ten or more times. The chain is built from TRBV5-6 and TRBJ1-5; tentatively, D is TRBD1 (5 bases). Trimming removed 5 bases from V and 1 base from J, with 19 bases in between. This CDR3 contains 17 residues. The germline V gene has CDR1 SGHDT and CDR2 YYEEEE. In DNA, the CDR3 is TGTGCCAGCAGTCGGAGCAGGGACCTAGGGAGCAATCAGCCCCAGCATTTT. Translated, it gives CASSRSRDLGSNQPQHF.

About this clonotype itself: A clone one base away is much larger, so this may be a read error. The V gene is TRBV20-1, the J gene TRBJ1-2; D is ambiguous. The CDR3 is 11 amino acids. Germline assignment: CDR1 DFQATT and CDR2 SNEGSKA (reference sequence). The CDR3 loop is CALEGFLGYTF. In nucleotides, the CDR3 is TGCGCCCTCGAAGGGTTCCTTGGCTACACCTTC.

The chain combines TRBV5-1 with TRBJ1-3, with a weak D call TRBD1 (6 bases). The CDR3 is 15 residues long. The germline V gene encodes CDR1 SGHRS and CDR2 YFSETQ. The germline V and J ends were trimmed by 1 base and 0 bases, with 8 bases remaining between them. CDR3 DNA sequence: TGCGCCAGCAGCTTGAGGGGGATCTCTGGAAACACCATATATTTT. This sequence encodes CASSLRGISGNTIYF.

CDR3: CASSLGLGDLEKLFF. The CDR3 DNA follows: TGTGCCAGCAGCCTCGGTCTGGGTGATTTGGAAAAACTGTTTTTT. The V and J genes are TRBV7-9 and TRBJ1-4; D not certain. Germline-derived CDR1 and CDR2 are SEHNR and FQNEAQ (reference sequence). The V end lost 5 bases, the J end lost 8 bases, and 18 bases lay between the germline ends. The CDR3 consists of 15 residues. Complete variable domain (other parts from reference TRBV7-9 and TRBJ1-4): DTGVSQNPRHKITKRGQNVTFRCDPISEHNRLYWYRQTLGQGPEFLTYFQNEAQLEKSRLLSDRFSAERPKGSFSTLEIQRTEQGDSAMYLCASSLGLGDLEKLFFGSGTQLSVL.

The chain employs TRBV12-3 or TRBV12-4 and TRBJ2-5; 10 bases are a match to TRBD2. V shed 5 bases, J shed 2 bases, and the junction held 2 bases outside the gene matches. The CDR3 covers 14 residues. CDR3 nucleotides: TGTGCCAGCAGTGTACTAGCGGGGCAAGAGACCCAGTACTTC. Amino acid sequence: CASSVLAGQETQYF.

This clonotype came up many times. This chain links TRBV7-2 with TRBJ1-6; weak D call: TRBD1 (5 bases). Between the trimmed V and J ends, which lost 2 bases and 10 bases, there was a span of 12 bases. The CDR3 is 14 amino acids. Germline CDR1 is SGHTA and CDR2 is FQGNSA. CDR3 coding DNA: TGTGCCAGCAGCTTATGGCTGGGGGTCTCACCCCTCCACTTT. This gives the protein CASSLWLGVSPLHF. The full variable domain, in which reference TRBV7-2 and TRBJ1-6 provide the parts outside the CDR3, is GAGVSQSPSNKVTEKGKDVELRCDPISGHTALYWYRQSLGQGLEFLIYFQGNSAPDKSGLPSDRFSAERTGGSVSTLTIQRTQQEDSAVYLCASSLWLGVSPLHFGNGTRLTVT.

The sample holds many counts of this clonotype. The chain joins TRBV29-1 to TRBJ1-2; D is ambiguous. Trimming removed 0 bases from V and 4 bases from J, with 18 bases in between. Germline CDR1 SQVTM, CDR2 ANQGSEA. CDR3 length equals 16 residues. CDR3 coding DNA: TGCAGCGTTGAAGAAAGGTCCCCCTCGGTAGTCTATGGCTACACCTTC. Its protein product is CSVEERSPSVVYGYTF.

This clonotype has more than one count but fewer than ten. This chain connects TRBV7-9 to TRBJ2-2; no clear D. The germline V gene encodes CDR1 SEHNR and CDR2 FQNEAQ (reference sequence). V gave up 6 bases and J gave up 5 bases, with 13 bases separating them. This CDR3 is 14 amino acids long. CDR3 loop: CASSLEAVTGELFF. The CDR3 region has the DNA TGTGCCAGCAGTCTCGAGGCCGTAACCGGGGAGCTGTTTTTT.

J is TRBJ1-2 and V is TRBV5-4; TRBD1 might be the D (5 bases). This CDR3 is built from 14 residues. Germline V CDR1 and CDR2: SGHNT, YYREEE (reference sequence). Trimming removed 0 bases at V and 4 bases at J, with 10 bases between. The CDR3, as DNA: TGTGCCAGCAGCTTGGCGTGGGGCCCCTATGGCTACACCTTC. Translated: CASSLAWGPYGYTF.

The V gene is TRBV20-1, the J gene TRBJ2-5; D possibly corresponds to TRBD2 (6 bases). The V and J ends lost 0 bases and 3 bases respectively, with 14 bases between them. This CDR3 contains 15 residues. Germline-derived CDR1 and CDR2 are DFQATT and SNEGSKA (reference sequence). The CDR3 nucleotides read TGCAGTGCTAGAGATGGAGGGGCGCGGGAAGAGACCCAGTACTTC. This codes for CSARDGGAREETQYF.